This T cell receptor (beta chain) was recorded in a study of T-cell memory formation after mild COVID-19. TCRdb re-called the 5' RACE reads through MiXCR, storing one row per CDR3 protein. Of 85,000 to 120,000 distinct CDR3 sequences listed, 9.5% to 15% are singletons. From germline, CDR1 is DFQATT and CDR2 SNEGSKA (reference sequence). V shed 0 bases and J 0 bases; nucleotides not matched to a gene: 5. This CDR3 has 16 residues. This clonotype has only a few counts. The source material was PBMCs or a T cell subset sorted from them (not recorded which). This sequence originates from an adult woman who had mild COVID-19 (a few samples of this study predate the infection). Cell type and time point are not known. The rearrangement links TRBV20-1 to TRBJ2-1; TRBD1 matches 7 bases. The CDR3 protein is CSARDRNRGSYNEQFF. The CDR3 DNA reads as TGCAGTGCTAGAGATCGGAACAGGGGCTCCTACAATGAGCAGTTCTTC.